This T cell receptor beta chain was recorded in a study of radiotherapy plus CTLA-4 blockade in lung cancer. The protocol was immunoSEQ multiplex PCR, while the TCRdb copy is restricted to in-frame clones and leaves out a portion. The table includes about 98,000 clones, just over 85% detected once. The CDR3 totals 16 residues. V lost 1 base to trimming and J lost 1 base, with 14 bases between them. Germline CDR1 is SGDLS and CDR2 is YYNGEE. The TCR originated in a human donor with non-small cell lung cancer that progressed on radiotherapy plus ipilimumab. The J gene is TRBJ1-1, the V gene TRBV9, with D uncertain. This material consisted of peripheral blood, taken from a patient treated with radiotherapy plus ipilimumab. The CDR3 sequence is CASSVSDDFQNTEAFF. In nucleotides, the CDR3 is TGTGCCAGCAGCGTATCGGACGACTTCCAGAACACTGAAGCTTTCTTT.